This T cell receptor beta chain was recovered during a study of CD8+CD57+ T cells in acquired aplastic anemia. Whole-study context: Sorted CD4+ and CD8+ cells gave an average of 3.2 ug of DNA.

According to the study, genomic DNA was the template for TCR beta VDJ and CDR3 profiling. Each CDR3 protein gets one entry after TCRdb re-called the reads with MiXCR. The data hold roughly 420,000 distinct CDR3 sequences, with 60% to 80% observed a single time. The CDR3 is 16 residues long. Germline loops: CDR1 KGHDR, CDR2 SFDVKD. Comment on this clonotype: A junction end diverges from the germline sequence, so it may reflect a read error.

Source material: sorted CD4+, CD8+, or CD8+CD57+ T cells (not recorded which) from PBMCs. The chain carries TRBV24-1 and TRBJ1-6; the match to TRBD1 covers 8 bases. This receptor was identified in a human donor in good health, serving as a control. CDR3: CATSGRKDRENSPLYF. DNA for the CDR3: TGTGCCACCAGTGGGCGAAAGGACAGGGAGAATTCACCCCTCTACTTT.